This TCR beta chain came from a study of post-analysis software for immune sequencing data. Unique molecular identifiers were built into the TCR beta cDNA libraries. TCRdb re-derived calls from the PCR reads in MiXCR, one entry per CDR3 protein. The sample lists fewer than 850,000 distinct CDR3 sequences; about 27% were seen once. Study-level findings and limits: When patients were compared with controls, four or five TRBV segments were more frequent, TRBV5-6, TRBV5-1 and TRBV20-1 among them.

A few counts support this clonotype. The antigen remains undetermined. CDR3 length: 14 residues. V gave up 6 bases and J gave up 2 bases, with 13 bases separating them. The germline gives CDR1 MNHEY, CDR2 SVGEGT. V is TRBV6-2 or TRBV6-3 and J is TRBJ2-5; the D gene is possibly TRBD1 (6 bases). This TCR derives from a girl aged 10 to 17 with multiple sclerosis. What was sequenced was blood. CDR3 sequence reads: CASRRRTVQETQYF. CDR3 bases: TGTGCCAGCAGACGACGGACAGTACAAGAGACCCAGTACTTC.